These T cell receptor beta chains were read from a single sample in a study of siplizumab effects on memory and regulatory T cells. Method: immunoSEQ multiplex PCR; TCRdb's copy keeps in-frame clones and lacks some. The sample shows some 96,000 clones, about 95% of them seen only once. The sequencing sample was made of non-Treg CD4+ T cells sorted from blood. These receptors originate from a human donor in good health. Each CDR3 is given with its conserved first and last residue. Fields, in order: J gene, CDR3 length, clone size, D gene, V gene, CDR3 protein, CDR3 DNA. D genes are given only for firm matches. Clone size is stated in some rows and not others, as once, few, many or a class when expanded.

TRBJ2-6 | 18 | . | TRBD1 | TRBV25-1 | CASSSHQQGLPGANVLTF | TGTGCCAGCAGTTCACACCAACAGGGGCTCCCTGGGGCCAACGTCCTGACTTTC
TRBJ1-3 | 15 | once | . | TRBV7-9 | CASSQSASSGNTIYF | TGTGCCAGCAGCCAGTCGGCGAGCTCTGGAAACACCATATATTTT
TRBJ2-6 | 15 | . | . | TRBV5-4 | CASSGGLPGANVLTF | TGTGCCAGCAGCGGAGGCCTTCCTGGGGCCAACGTCCTGACTTTC
TRBJ1-1 | 16 | . | . | TRBV27 | CASSISPGSLNTEAFF | TGTGCCAGCAGCATTTCGCCGGGCAGCCTGAACACTGAAGCTTTCTTT
TRBJ2-6 | 16 | . | . | TRBV4-1 | CASSQVDMGGANVLTF | TGCGCCAGCAGCCAAGTCGATATGGGAGGGGCCAACGTCCTGACTTTC
TRBJ1-1 | 11 | . | . | TRBV6-1 | CASTRDTEAFF | TGTGCCAGCACACGTGACACTGAAGCTTTCTTT
TRBJ2-2 | 16 | once | TRBD2 | TRBV5-1 | CASSSTTSGGTGELFF | TGCGCCAGCAGCTCGACGACTAGCGGGGGCACCGGGGAGCTGTTTTTT
TRBJ2-7 | 16 | . | . | TRBV15 | CATSREGAGTPYEQYF | TGTGCCACCAGCAGAGAAGGGGCCGGGACCCCCTACGAGCAGTACTTC
TRBJ2-1 | 13 | . | TRBD2 | TRBV6-1 | CASKASGTNEQFF | TGTGCCAGCAAGGCTAGCGGAACCAATGAGCAGTTCTTC
TRBJ2-5 | 14 | . | . | TRBV28 | CASSVGGGGETQYF | TGTGCCAGCAGCGTGGGGGGAGGCGGGGAGACCCAGTACTTC
TRBJ1-1 | 16 | . | . | TRBV10-1 | CASSESGRISDTEAFF | TGCGCCAGCAGTGAGTCAGGACGGATATCGGACACTGAAGCTTTCTTT
TRBJ1-5 | 15 | . | TRBD1 | TRBV6-1 | CASSEMTGWNQPQHF | TGTGCCAGCAGTGAAATGACAGGGTGGAATCAGCCCCAGCATTTT
TRBJ2-5 | 14 | . | . | TRBV27 | CASTTGGWQETQYF | TGTGCCAGCACAACAGGAGGGTGGCAAGAGACCCAGTACTTC
TRBJ2-7 | 21 | . | TRBD2 | TRBV19 | CASSIFGSMALAGDPEYEQYF | TGTGCCAGTAGTATTTTTGGTAGTATGGCACTAGCGGGAGACCCAGAATACGAGCAGTACTTC
TRBJ2-1 | 12 | . | TRBD1 | TRBV2 | CASSSGGTGAFF | TGTGCCAGCAGTAGTGGTGGGACAGGGGCGTTCTTC
TRBJ1-5 | 16 | . | . | TRBV4-2 | CASSQELTRSNQPQHF | TGTGCCAGCAGCCAAGAGCTGACAAGAAGCAATCAGCCCCAGCATTTT
TRBJ1-3 | 15 | . | . | TRBV19 | CASSSTDYSGNTIYF | TGTGCCAGTAGTAGCACGGACTACTCTGGAAACACCATATATTTT
TRBJ1-2 | 15 | . | . | TRBV6-1 | CASSEAAQGFGGYTF | TGTGCCAGCAGTGAAGCGGCACAGGGATTCGGGGGCTACACCTTC
TRBJ2-3 | 14 | . | TRBD2 | TRBV2 | CASRLAGSTDTQYF | TGTGCCAGCAGGTTAGCGGGGAGCACAGATACGCAGTATTTT
TRBJ1-2 | 13 | . | TRBD1 | TRBV7-3 | CASSLGTGGGYTF | TGTGCCAGCAGCTTGGGGACAGGTGGCGGCTACACCTTC
TRBJ2-3 | 13 | . | TRBD1 | TRBV19 | CASSDRVMDTQYF | TGTGCCAGCTCGGACAGGGTAATGGATACGCAGTATTTT
TRBJ1-4 | 18 | . | TRBD1 | TRBV6-1 | CASSERRAGGSTNEKLFF | TGTGCCAGCAGTGAAAGAAGGGCAGGGGGGTCAACTAATGAAAAACTGTTTTTT
TRBJ2-4 | 13 | . | . | TRBV5-5 | CASSLQGGDIQYF | TGTGCCAGCAGCCTTCAGGGCGGGGACATTCAGTACTTC